This passage covers 30 T cell receptor beta chains from one sample sequenced in a study of STAT5B mutations in CD4+ large granular lymphocyte leukemia (dated by TCRdb to between 2020 and 2023). Preparation of the library involved the immunoSEQ multiplex PCR assay. As stored in TCRdb, this immuneACCESS dataset retains in-frame rearrangements with V and J assigned. A fraction of the clones does not appear; measured against another copy, unresolved V genes explain less than half of the discrepancy, and the remainder lacks a known reason. The sample data list tens of thousands of clones, and 87% of these were observed just once. Together, the top ten hold roughly 3.2% of the sample. The sample was CD4+ T cells from blood buffy coats. These receptors came from a human donor in good health.

The chain uses TRBV27 and TRBJ1-2; maybe TRBD1 (6 bases). Germline V gene data show CDR1 as MNHEY and CDR2 as SMNVEV (reference sequence). Trimming cost V 10 bases and J 8 bases, with 20 bases left between them. CDR3 length equals 13 residues. The CDR3 DNA follows: TGTGCCACCTATTCCGGGACAACCTGGGGCTACACCTTC. This codes for CATYSGTTWGYTF.

V gene TRBV10-3 combines with J gene TRBJ1-2, with D possibly matching TRBD1 (6 bases). Per germline, CDR1 ENHRY and CDR2 SYGVKD. Trimming shortened V by 0 bases and J by 7 bases, and 21 bases separated the two germline ends. The CDR3 extends over 17 amino acids. The CDR3 nucleotides are TGTGCCATCAGTGAGTCCCTGGACAGTGGGGCAGCCTCTGGCTACACCTTC. Its protein product is CAISESLDSGAASGYTF.

The chain employs TRBV4-3 and TRBJ2-3; 13 positions agree with TRBD2. The CDR3 spans 20 residues. With V trimmed by 3 bases and J by 6 bases, 18 bases remained unmatched. In germline, CDR1 is LGHNA, CDR2 YSLEER. The DNA of the CDR3 is TGCGCCAGCAGCCAGATAAGGACTAGCGGGAGAGGGGGGTATTCGGATACGCAGTATTTT. This sequence encodes CASSQIRTSGRGGYSDTQYF.

The chain combines TRBV11-2 with TRBJ2-5; D remains ambiguous. CDR3 size: 13 residues. V gave up 3 bases and J gave up 0 bases, with 5 bases separating them. The germline V gene encodes CDR1 SGHAT and CDR2 FQNNGV. The CDR3 bases are TGTGCCAGCAGCTTCGGAAACCAAGAGACCCAGTACTTC. Translating it yields CASSFGNQETQYF.

As regards this clone: One junction end does not reproduce the germline sequence, and a read error may be involved. This chain connects TRBV2 to TRBJ1-4, with D perhaps TRBD1 (5 bases). This CDR3 contains 9 residues. The germline V gene has CDR1 SNHLY and CDR2 FYNNEI. In DNA, the CDR3 is TGTGCCAGCAGCGACAGACAGATTTTT. Its translation is CASSDRQIF.

The chain employs TRBV28 and TRBJ2-3, with TRBD2 as a possible D gene (6 bases). Between the trimmed V and J ends, which lost 5 bases and 5 bases, there was a span of 17 bases. The CDR3 sequence is 15 residues long. CDR1 is MDHEN and CDR2 is SYDVKM in the germline V gene. CDR3 nucleotide sequence: TGTGCCAGCAGTCCTCCGGAGGCCGGGAGAGATACGCAGTATTTT. It translates to CASSPPEAGRDTQYF.

The V and J genes are TRBV4-3 and TRBJ1-4; a weak D match, TRBD1 (5 bases). The CDR3 loop spans 15 amino acids. Germline V gene data show CDR1 as LGHNA and CDR2 as YSLEER. V gave up 0 bases and J gave up 6 bases, with 11 bases separating them. The CDR3, as DNA: TGCGCCAGCAGCCAAGACCAGGGCCGGTATGAAAAACTGTTTTTT. Translation gives CASSQDQGRYEKLFF.

The chain carries TRBV6-5 and TRBJ1-6; TRBD1 matches 9 bases. The CDR3 totals 13 residues. Germline V gives CDR1 MNHEY, CDR2 SVGAGI. V was pared by 7 bases and J by 7 bases, with 2 bases of the junction left unmatched. CDR3 residues: CASTGTGNSPLHF. The CDR3 DNA follows: TGTGCCAGCACCGGGACAGGGAATTCACCCCTCCACTTT.

The V call is TRBV5-1, the J call TRBJ2-5, with a weak D call TRBD1 (6 bases). The length of the CDR3 is 15 residues. The V end lost 4 bases, the J end lost 5 bases, and 18 bases lay between the germline ends. CDR1 is SGHRS, CDR2 YFSETQ, per germline. The CDR3 region is CASSRSGRGGETQYF. The CDR3, as DNA: TGCGCCAGCAGCCGTTCGGGCAGGGGTGGGGAGACCCAGTACTTC.

V and J are TRBV6-1 and TRBJ2-1, with D perhaps TRBD1 or TRBD2 (5 bases each). Per germline, CDR1 MNHNS and CDR2 SASEGT. CDR3 size: 16 residues. V lost 2 bases, J lost 4 bases, and 15 bases lay in between. CDR3 sequence: CASSEYLGPRYNEQFF. CDR3 DNA: TGTGCCAGCAGTGAATATTTGGGACCGCGGTACAATGAGCAGTTCTTC.

V usage is TRBV28 and J usage is TRBJ1-2; D unclear. CDR3 length: 16 residues. The germline V gene encodes CDR1 MDHEN and CDR2 SYDVKM. Trimming removed 1 base at V and 0 bases at J, with 12 bases between. The CDR3, as DNA: TGTGCCAGCAGTTTATTGGGCAGGACCTCTAACTATGGCTACACCTTC. This codes for CASSLLGRTSNYGYTF.

This chain connects TRBV6-1 to TRBJ1-1; D gene ambiguous. Germline lookup yields CDR1 MNHNS and CDR2 SASEGT. Trimming took off 2 bases at V and 0 bases at J, with 10 bases between the two ends. There are 15 residues in the CDR3. The CDR3 DNA reads TGTGCCAGCAGTGAATTGTTGGGGATGAACACTGAAGCTTTCTTT. This translates into CASSELLGMNTEAFF.

The J gene is TRBJ1-4, the V gene TRBV28; D possibly corresponds to TRBD1 (5 bases). Germline CDR1 reads MDHEN; CDR2 reads SYDVKM. Trimming pared 8 bases from V and 8 bases from J, leaving 15 bases between. The CDR3 has 13 residues. The CDR3 coding sequence is TGTGCCAGCGGGGGACTCCCAGGAGAAAAACTGTTTTTT. Protein product: CASGGLPGEKLFF.

The chain has TRBV7-3 and TRBJ2-1, with 10 bases fitting TRBD2. Germline values: CDR1 SGHTA, CDR2 FQGTGA. J was trimmed by 4 bases and V by 4 bases; bases with no gene match: 1. The CDR3 has 14 residues. The CDR3 protein is CASSSSGSYNEQFF. CDR3 coding DNA: TGTGCCAGCAGCTCTAGCGGGAGTTACAATGAGCAGTTCTTC.

The J gene is TRBJ2-7, the V gene TRBV4-1, with TRBD1 matching 10 bases. Germline V CDR1 and CDR2: MGHRA, YSYEKL. Trimming took 4 bases from V and 2 from J; bases not matched to a gene: 8. This CDR3 comprises 16 residues. CDR3 amino acids: CASSPTWTGGAYEQYF. The CDR3 bases are TGCGCCAGCAGCCCAACCTGGACAGGGGGGGCCTACGAGCAGTACTTC.

This chain connects TRBV28 to TRBJ1-2; D uncertain. CDR3 size: 14 residues. V was cut by 4 bases and J by 0 bases, with 9 bases left in between. Germline CDR1 reads MDHEN; CDR2 reads SYDVKM. CDR3 sequence: CASSSRVPNYGYTF. The CDR3 nucleotides read TGTGCCAGCAGTTCCCGGGTCCCTAACTATGGCTACACCTTC.

The rearrangement links TRBV7-2 to TRBJ1-5, with a weak D call TRBD1 (5 bases). Germline lookup yields CDR1 SGHTA and CDR2 FQGNSA. Deletions cut 4 bases from V and 1 base from J, with 5 bases between. This CDR3 contains 13 residues. In DNA form, the CDR3 reads TGTGCCAGCAGCTGGGACAGCAATCAGCCCCAGCATTTT. Translation: CASSWDSNQPQHF.

The count of this clone is one. The chain couples TRBV28 to TRBJ1-5, with TRBD1 matching 7 bases. Germline V CDR1 and CDR2: MDHEN, SYDVKM. Trimming took 9 bases from V and 3 from J; bases not matched to a gene: 5. The CDR3 runs to 13 residues. CDR3 nucleotides: TGTGCCAGTAAGACAGGGAACAATCAGCCCCAGCATTTT. It encodes CASKTGNNQPQHF.

The chain couples TRBV9 to TRBJ1-3, with D tentatively TRBD1 (6 bases). V was trimmed by 4 bases and J by 2 bases, leaving 16 bases between them. Germline V lookup: CDR1 SGDLS, CDR2 YYNGEE. This CDR3 has 16 amino acids. CDR3 nucleotides: TGTGCCAGCAGCCAACTACAGGGAGGTCCTGGAAACACCATATATTTT. It encodes CASSQLQGGPGNTIYF.

This sequence joins TRBV27 and TRBJ2-1; 7 bases match TRBD1. This CDR3 comprises 15 residues. The J segment lost 9 bases and the V segment lost 6 bases, leaving 14 bases of the junction unmatched. Germline V lookup: CDR1 MNHEY, CDR2 SMNVEV (reference sequence). Here the CDR3 reads CASRAGGIVAGEQFF. The CDR3 DNA is TGTGCCAGCAGGGCAGGGGGAATCGTAGCCGGTGAGCAGTTCTTC.

The genes are TRBV11-3 and TRBJ2-3; 13 bases are a match to TRBD2. This CDR3 comprises 17 residues. Germline loops: CDR1 SGHNT, CDR2 YENEEA. The V gene end was trimmed by 2 bases and the J gene end by 5 bases; junction bases not matched to a gene: 7. CDR3 DNA: TGTGCCAGCAGCTTACACTCCGGGACTAGCGGGGAAGATACGCAGTATTTT. This sequence encodes CASSLHSGTSGEDTQYF.

The chain couples TRBV28 to TRBJ1-2, with TRBD1 matching 12 bases. The germline CDR1 and CDR2 sequences are MDHEN and SYDVKM. V lost 10 bases and J lost 4; bases outside the gene matches: 7. There are 14 residues in the CDR3. The CDR3 reads CAIGGGQGAYGYTF. In DNA form, the CDR3 reads TGTGCCATCGGGGGGGGACAGGGGGCCTATGGCTACACCTTC.

The chain employs TRBV2 and TRBJ1-4; 9 positions match TRBD1. Trimming took 5 bases from V and 8 from J; bases not matched to a gene: 12. CDR3 length: 16 residues. In germline, CDR1 is SNHLY, CDR2 FYNNEI. The CDR3 loop is CASSTPGTGLGEKLFF. CDR3 in DNA: TGTGCCAGCAGTACCCCCGGGACAGGGCTTGGCGAAAAACTGTTTTTT.

The rearrangement links TRBV29-1 to TRBJ2-7, with D perhaps matching TRBD1 (6 bases). V was clipped by 3 bases and J by 3 bases, with 6 bases between them. This CDR3 comprises 11 residues. Germline values: CDR1 SQVTM, CDR2 ANQGSEA. The CDR3 DNA reads as TGCAGCGTTGAGGACAGCTACGAGCAGTACTTC. Encoded protein: CSVEDSYEQYF.

The chain recombines TRBV5-1 with TRBJ1-3; D is uncertain. The CDR3 contains 16 residues. Per germline, CDR1 SGHRS and CDR2 YFSETQ. Trimming took off 0 bases at V and 1 base at J, with 11 bases between the two ends. Here the CDR3 reads CASSLEAAASGNTIYF. CDR3 bases: TGCGCCAGCAGCTTGGAAGCCGCCGCTTCTGGAAACACCATATATTTT.

As to this clone: Other DNA sequences in the sample encode the same CDR3. This chain connects TRBV6-5 to TRBJ1-1; D is uncertain. The germline V gene has CDR1 MNHEY and CDR2 SVGAGI. V was cut by 0 bases and J by 2 bases, with 10 bases left in between. This CDR3 region has 15 residues. CDR3 coding DNA: TGTGCCAGCAGTTACTCGACCAGGCTCAACACTGAAGCTTTCTTT. Protein product: CASSYSTRLNTEAFF.

This sequence joins TRBV5-1 and TRBJ2-2; D remains unclear. The germline gives CDR1 SGHRS, CDR2 YFSETQ. The CDR3 covers 15 residues. V shed 4 bases and J shed 4 bases, with 14 bases lying between them. CDR3 nucleotides: TGCGCCAGCAGCCCTGCTCCAACGGGCACCGGGGAGCTGTTTTTT. It codes for CASSPAPTGTGELFF.

The chain is built from TRBV9 and TRBJ1-6; D is perhaps TRBD1 (5 bases). CDR3 length equals 14 residues. CDR1 is SGDLS and CDR2 is YYNGEE in the germline V gene. V lost 5 bases and J 5 bases, leaving 11 bases between the germline ends. The CDR3 sequence: CASREGLHNSPLHF. CDR3 coding DNA: TGTGCCAGCAGAGAGGGACTTCATAATTCACCCCTCCACTTT.

The rearrangement uses TRBV19 and TRBJ2-1, with TRBD2 identical over 7 bases. The CDR3 length is 16 residues. The V segment lost 4 bases and the J segment 5 bases; nucleotides outside the gene matches: 11. Germline values: CDR1 LNHDA, CDR2 SQIVND (reference sequence). In DNA form, the CDR3 reads TGTGCCAGTAGTAACACACAGCGGGATCCCCACAATGAGCAGTTCTTC. It is translated as CASSNTQRDPHNEQFF.

As concerns this clone: One end of the junction does not line up with germline, which may come from a read error. The chain couples TRBV6-6 to TRBJ2-3; D is unresolved. The CDR3 totals 12 residues. Germline assignment: CDR1 MNHNY and CDR2 SVGAGI (reference sequence). Here the CDR3 DNA reads TGTGCCAGCAGTTACTCGTTGGGTTACCCTCTCTTT. This sequence encodes CASSYSLGYPLF.